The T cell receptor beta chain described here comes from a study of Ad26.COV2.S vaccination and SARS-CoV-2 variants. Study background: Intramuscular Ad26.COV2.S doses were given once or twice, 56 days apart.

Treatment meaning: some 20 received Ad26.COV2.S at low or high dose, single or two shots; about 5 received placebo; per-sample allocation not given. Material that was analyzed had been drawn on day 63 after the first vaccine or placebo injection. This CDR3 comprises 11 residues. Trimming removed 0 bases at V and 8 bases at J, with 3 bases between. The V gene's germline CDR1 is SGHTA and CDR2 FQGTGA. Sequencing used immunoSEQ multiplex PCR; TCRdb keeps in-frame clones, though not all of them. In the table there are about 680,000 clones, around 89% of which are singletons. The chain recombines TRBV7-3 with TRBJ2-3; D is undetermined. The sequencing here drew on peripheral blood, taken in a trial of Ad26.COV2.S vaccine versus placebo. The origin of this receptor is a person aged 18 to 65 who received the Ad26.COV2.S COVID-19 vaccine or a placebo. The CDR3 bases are TGTGCCAGCAGCTTAACCGGTACGCAGTATTTT. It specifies CASSLTGTQYF.